A single sample is the source of the 29 T cell receptor beta chains below, sequenced in a study of preoperative IRX-2 immunotherapy in early breast cancer. The method was immunoSEQ multiplex PCR; TCRdb's version includes in-frame clones alone and lacks a portion of them. This sample has 40,000 to 50,000 clones; roughly 80% occur once, and the top ten carry over 1%. The sample's treatment: preoperative locoregional IRX-2 cytokine immunotherapy. This material consisted of tumor tissue, taken after IRX-2 immunotherapy. The receptors shown here come from a human donor with breast cancer.

This clone has just a few counts. The V and J genes are TRBV11-3 and TRBJ1-1; maybe TRBD1 (6 bases). Trimming stripped 7 bases from V and 1 base from J, with 13 bases between. The CDR3 runs to 14 residues. CDR1 and CDR2 from the germline V gene are SGHNT and YENEEA. CDR3 in DNA: TGTGCCAGCAAACCACAGGGAGCGAACACTGAAGCTTTCTTT. It codes for CASKPQGANTEAFF.

This chain links TRBV6-8 with TRBJ2-1; 10 positions match TRBD2. The CDR3 has 17 amino acids. J lost 5 bases, V lost 2 bases, and 9 bases had no gene match. Germline CDR1 MNHGY, CDR2 SAAAGT. For the CDR3, the DNA is TGTGCCAGCAGTTACATGCGGGGACTAGCGAACGACAATGAGCAGTTCTTC. It codes for CASSYMRGLANDNEQFF.

The chain recombines TRBV19 with TRBJ1-4; possibly TRBD1 for D (6 bases). The V gene lost 8 bases and the J gene lost 8 bases, with 15 bases spanning the gap. This CDR3 is built from 13 residues. CDR1 is LNHDA and CDR2 is SQIVND in the germline V gene (reference sequence). The CDR3 loop reads CASATGIHEKLFF. The CDR3 bases are TGTGCCAGTGCTACAGGGATTCACGAAAAACTGTTTTTT.

V gene TRBV2 combines with J gene TRBJ1-2, with D uncertain. V was pared by 6 bases and J by 8 bases, with 19 bases between. In germline, CDR1 is SNHLY, CDR2 FYNNEI. CDR3 length: 14 residues. The CDR3 is CASRGGGSRIGYTF. The CDR3 DNA reads TGTGCCAGCAGGGGTGGTGGCTCAAGGATCGGCTACACCTTC. The full variable domain, completed using reference TRBV2 and TRBJ1-2, is EPEVTQTPSHQVTQMGQEVILRCVPISNHLYFYWYRQILGQKVEFLVSFYNNEISEKSEIFDDQFSVERPDGSNFTLKIRSTKLEDSAMYFCASRGGGSRIGYTFGSGTRLTVV.

The V and J genes are TRBV6-8 and TRBJ2-5, with D perhaps TRBD1 or TRBD2 (5 bases each). There are 14 residues in the CDR3. V dropped 6 bases and J dropped 5 bases, with 16 bases sitting between them. Germline V CDR1 and CDR2: MNHGY, SAAAGT. For the CDR3, the DNA is TGTGCCAGCAGGAAGGGACCGGGCAGGGAGACCCAGTACTTC. Residues: CASRKGPGRETQYF.

This chain joins TRBV6-8 and TRBJ2-7; possibly TRBD1 or TRBD2 for D (5 bases each). The ends were cut back, 5 bases at V and 0 bases at J, with 8 bases in the middle. The germline gives CDR1 MNHGY, CDR2 SAAAGT. This CDR3 contains 13 residues. The CDR3 loop is CASSRDLSYEQYF. CDR3 in DNA: TGTGCCAGCAGTCGGGACCTCTCCTACGAGCAGTACTTC.

The genes are TRBV30 and TRBJ2-7; D is perhaps TRBD2 (6 bases). This CDR3 region has 14 residues. The germline V and J ends were trimmed by 3 bases and 2 bases, with 14 bases remaining between them. The germline V gene has CDR1 GTSNPN and CDR2 SVGIG (reference sequence). In DNA form, the CDR3 reads TGTGCCTGGAGGAGGGCGGGGTCGACCTACGAGCAGTACTTC. Its protein product is CAWRRAGSTYEQYF. Full variable domain (missing parts from reference TRBV30 and TRBJ2-7): SQTIHQWPATLVQPVGSPLSLECTVEGTSNPNLYWYRQAAGRGLQLLFYSVGIGQISSEVPQNLSASRPQDRQFILSSKKLLLSDSGFYLCAWRRAGSTYEQYFGPGTRLTVT.

This CDR3 is CASSPLDRLNSPLHF. In DNA form, the CDR3 reads TGTGCCAGCTCACCATTAGACAGACTTAATTCACCCCTCCACTTT. The chain combines TRBV18 with TRBJ1-6; D possibly corresponds to TRBD1 (5 bases). CDR3 length: 15 residues. V lost 2 bases and J 6 bases, leaving 11 bases between the germline ends. Germline lookup yields CDR1 KGHSH and CDR2 LQKENI.

The chain couples TRBV6-7 to TRBJ1-6; D is possibly TRBD1 (5 bases). TRBV6-7 is classed as an ORF, of uncertain function. The CDR3 is 16 amino acids. The germline V and J ends were trimmed by 6 bases and 5 bases, with 17 bases remaining between them. The CDR3 nucleotides read TGTGCCAGCAGCCTCGAAGGGGCTACCCATAATTCACCCCTCCACTTT. It translates to CASSLEGATHNSPLHF.

The chain joins TRBV10-2 to TRBJ2-2, with 10 bases lining up with TRBD2. The J segment lost 3 bases and the V segment lost 9 bases, leaving 16 bases of the junction unmatched. CDR1 and CDR2 (germline): WSHSY, SAAADI. This CDR3 contains 18 residues. The CDR3 protein is CASSKPRLSGRDTGELFF. The CDR3 coding sequence is TGCGCCAGTTCGAAACCCCGTCTAAGCGGGAGGGACACCGGGGAGCTGTTTTTT.

A note on this clone: Other DNA sequences of this sample code for an identical CDR3. V gene TRBV28 combines with J gene TRBJ1-2; D gene uncertain. Germline-derived CDR1 and CDR2 are MDHEN and SYDVKM. The CDR3 length is 14 residues. Trimming removed 6 bases from V and 2 bases from J, with 13 bases in between. The CDR3 loop reads CASSSPDGNYGYTF. The DNA for the CDR3 is TGTGCCAGCAGCTCCCCGGACGGAAACTATGGCTACACCTTC.

The chain employs TRBV10-2 and TRBJ2-1; 10 bases match TRBD1. Germline V gene sequence: CDR1 WSHSY, CDR2 SAAADI. The CDR3 is made up of 16 amino acids. Trimming removed 1 base from V and 7 bases from J; junction bases left unmatched: 7. CDR3 bases: TGCGCCAGCAGTGAGTTACGGACAGGGGGGACAAATGAGCAGTTCTTC. This encodes CASSELRTGGTNEQFF.

This clone was counted a few times. The V gene is TRBV6-8, the J gene TRBJ2-1; TRBD2 agrees at 8 bases. This CDR3 spans 13 amino acids. V dropped 5 bases and J dropped 8; count of bases not matched to a gene: 5. The V gene's germline CDR1 is MNHGY and CDR2 SAAAGT. CDR3 sequence: CASSSGGGDEQFF. The CDR3 bases are TGTGCCAGCAGTAGCGGGGGAGGAGATGAGCAGTTCTTC.

The chain has TRBV11-3 and TRBJ2-1; weak D call: TRBD1 (6 bases). V lost 5 bases and J lost 5, with 16 bases in between. Germline V gene data show CDR1 as SGHNT and CDR2 as YENEEA. CDR3 length: 15 residues. The CDR3 DNA reads TGTGCCAGCAGCCACGGGACAACGACACACAATGAGCAGTTCTTC. Translation: CASSHGTTTHNEQFF.

This clone appeared once. This rearrangement joins TRBV6-8 to TRBJ2-3; weak D call: TRBD1 (6 bases). Germline CDR1 and CDR2: MNHGY and SAAAGT. V lost 5 bases to trimming and J lost 5 bases, with 14 bases between them. The CDR3 has 14 residues. The CDR3 nucleotides read TGTGCCAGCAGTGTGGCGCAGGGGTTAGATACGCAGTATTTT. It encodes CASSVAQGLDTQYF.

This clone was found a few times. The genes are TRBV6-8 and TRBJ2-1; tentatively, D is TRBD2 (5 bases). The germline V and J ends were trimmed by 8 bases and 4 bases, with 15 bases remaining between them. The length of the CDR3 is 14 residues. Germline V lookup: CDR1 MNHGY, CDR2 SAAAGT. CDR3 coding DNA: TGTGCCAGCGTCCGGGGTTACCCTTACAATGAGCAGTTCTTC. Translated, it gives CASVRGYPYNEQFF.

The V gene is TRBV19, the J gene TRBJ2-3; 12 nucleotides match TRBD1. CDR3 size: 16 residues. CDR1 is LNHDA, CDR2 SQIVND, per germline (reference sequence). V was clipped by 4 bases and J by 3 bases; unmatched bases: 5. The CDR3: CASSTPGQGATDTQYF. The CDR3 nucleotides are TGTGCCAGTAGTACCCCGGGACAGGGGGCGACAGATACGCAGTATTTT.

This clone turned up a few times. V is TRBV29-1 and J is TRBJ2-7, with D tentatively TRBD1 (6 bases). The V gene's germline CDR1 is SQVTM and CDR2 ANQGSEA. The V end was cut by 3 bases, the J end by 5 bases, with 11 bases between. CDR3 length equals 12 residues. CDR3 nucleotides: TGCAGCGTTGAGGGGGCAGGGAACGAGCAGTACTTC. Translation: CSVEGAGNEQYF.

This clone was seen a few times. This sequence joins TRBV7-1 and TRBJ2-7; D gene unclear. TRBV7-1 counts as an open reading frame of uncertain function. This CDR3 spans 13 amino acids. Trimming cost V 4 bases and J 5 bases, with 12 bases left between them. The CDR3 sequence is CASSYDPRDEQYF. The CDR3 region has the DNA TGTGCCAGCAGCTACGATCCACGGGACGAGCAGTACTTC.

This CDR3 is CASSLGGASTSGNTIYF. DNA for the CDR3: TGTGCCAGCAGTTTAGGGGGGGCTAGTACGTCTGGAAACACCATATATTTT. The V gene is TRBV28, the J gene TRBJ1-3; a possible D gene is TRBD1 (6 bases). This CDR3 spans 17 amino acids. The germline CDR1 and CDR2 sequences are MDHEN and SYDVKM. Trimming shortened V by 2 bases and J by 1 base, and 15 bases separated the two germline ends.

This chain uses TRBV28 with TRBJ2-4, with D perhaps matching TRBD1 (6 bases). V lost 5 bases, J lost 1 base, and 15 bases lay in between. The CDR3 is made up of 16 amino acids. CDR1 MDHEN and CDR2 SYDVKM come from the germline V gene. The CDR3 nucleotides read TGTGCCAGCAGTAACACAGGGTCTTTGGCCAAAAACATTCAGTACTTC. Residues: CASSNTGSLAKNIQYF.

The rearrangement joins TRBV18 to TRBJ2-7; D might be TRBD2 (5 bases). Germline V lookup: CDR1 KGHSH, CDR2 LQKENI. The CDR3 spans 12 residues. Deletions cut 2 bases from V and 5 bases from J, with 7 bases between. In nucleotides, the CDR3 is TGTGCCAGCTCACCATCGGGGAACGAGCAGTACTTC. This codes for CASSPSGNEQYF.

The gene calls are TRBV11-3 and TRBJ2-2, with no clear D. There are 16 residues in the CDR3. The V gene lost 1 base and the J gene lost 8 bases, with 17 bases spanning the gap. Germline CDR1 and CDR2: SGHNT and YENEEA. CDR3 coding DNA: TGTGCCAGCAGCTTAGGGATCGGTCTCTTCTCTGGGGAGCTGTTTTTT. This codes for CASSLGIGLFSGELFF.

The chain carries TRBV7-4 and TRBJ1-1; D call uncertain. Germline CDR1 SGHVT, CDR2 SQSDAQ. This CDR3 has 15 amino acids. The V and J ends lost 7 bases and 4 bases respectively, with 19 bases between them. This CDR3 reads CASKTRRERSTEAFF. For the CDR3, the DNA is TGTGCCAGCAAAACCCGAAGGGAGAGGAGCACTGAAGCTTTCTTT. Together with reference TRBV7-4 and TRBJ1-1, the CDR3 gives the full variable domain: GAGVSQSPRYKVAKRGRDVALRCDSISGHVTLYWYRQTLGQGSEVLTYSQSDAQRDKSGRPSGRFSAERPERSVSTLKIQRTEQGDSAVYLCASKTRRERSTEAFFGQGTRLTVV.

The chain uses TRBV1 and TRBJ1-1. TRBV1 is given as a pseudogene. There are 14 residues in the CDR3. The CDR3 DNA follows: TGCGCCAGCAGCCAAGGCTGGGGTGGGACTGAAGCTTTCTTT. It is translated as CASSQGWGGTEAFF.

The rearrangement links TRBV18 to TRBJ1-1; D gene unclear. CDR1 and CDR2 (germline): KGHSH, LQKENI. The CDR3 length is 13 residues. The germline V and J ends were trimmed by 10 bases and 1 base, with 13 bases remaining between them. The CDR3 loop reads CATAEDANTEAFF. CDR3 sequence (DNA): TGTGCCACCGCAGAGGATGCGAACACTGAAGCTTTCTTT.

The J gene is TRBJ1-5, the V gene TRBV18; D gene ambiguous. The V gene lost 3 bases and the J gene lost 1 base, with 10 bases spanning the gap. From germline, CDR1 is KGHSH and CDR2 LQKENI. This CDR3 region has 15 residues. CDR3 in DNA: TGTGCCAGCTCACCGGCTCACGGGAGCAATCAGCCCCAGCATTTT. Protein: CASSPAHGSNQPQHF.

In DNA, the CDR3 is TGTGCCAGCAGACTAGGGGGGGCCGGGGAGCTGTTTTTT. Translation: CASRLGGAGELFF. J is TRBJ2-2 and V is TRBV6-8; tentatively, D is TRBD2 (7 bases). The germline CDR1 and CDR2 sequences are MNHGY and SAAAGT. CDR3 length equals 13 residues. Trimming took off 6 bases at V and 6 bases at J, with 11 bases between the two ends.

This rearrangement joins TRBV18 to TRBJ2-7; D may be TRBD1 or TRBD2 (5 bases each). Looked up from germline, CDR1 is KGHSH and CDR2 is LQKENI. The length of the CDR3 is 14 residues. Between the trimmed V and J ends, which lost 4 bases and 0 bases, there was a span of 10 bases. The CDR3 reads CASSLGTVSYEQYF. The CDR3 DNA is TGTGCCAGCTCACTAGGGACCGTCTCCTACGAGCAGTACTTC.